The rows below give T cell receptor beta chains drawn from one sample of a study of blood T cell repertoires in COVID-19. Libraries were prepared by immunoSEQ multiplex PCR; TCRdb keeps only in-frame clonotypes and omits some of them. The data show a few hundred thousand clones, around 82% seen once. Sample: peripheral blood. These receptors came from a man in his fifties or sixties with active or convalescent COVID-19. Each CDR3 is given with its conserved first and last residue. The order of the fields is clone size, D gene, V gene, J gene, CDR3 DNA, CDR3 protein. The D gene is left open where the match is weak. Size is omitted from some rows. Given values are once, few, many or a class for expanded clones.

NA,TRBD1,TRBV19,TRBJ2-7,TGTGCCAGTAGTATACGGGACAGGGGGACCCACGAGCAGTACTTC,CASSIRDRGTHEQYF
NA,TRBD1,TRBV23-1,TRBJ2-3,TGCGCCAGCAGAGACAGGGGCACCGGAGATACGCAGTATTTT,CASRDRGTGDTQYF
NA,NA,TRBV5-4,TRBJ2-5,TGTGCCAGCAGCTTGGGGGCAGGGGTTGTGGAGACCCAGTACTTC,CASSLGAGVVETQYF
NA,NA,TRBV15,TRBJ2-3,TGTGCCACCCGGGTGTCAGGGGAACCAGATACGCAGTATTTT,CATRVSGEPDTQYF
few,NA,TRBV30,TRBJ1-5,TGTGCCTGGAGTCTTCAGGGGTTGGGTCAGCCCCAGCATTTT,CAWSLQGLGQPQHF
NA,TRBD2,TRBV14,TRBJ2-3,TGTGCCAGCAGCCAACGCCTAAGAGCGGGGAGCACAGATACGCAGTATTTT,CASSQRLRAGSTDTQYF
NA,NA,TRBV5-8,TRBJ1-1,TGTGCCAGCATCCGAAGCTCTGAAGCTTTCTTT,CASIRSSEAFF
NA,NA,TRBV7-2,TRBJ1-2,TGTGCCAGCAGCCAGACACAATTAAACTATGGCTACACCTTC,CASSQTQLNYGYTF
NA,NA,TRBV7-3,TRBJ1-2,TGTGCCAGCAGCTACCCGGGGTCAGATGGCTACACCTTC,CASSYPGSDGYTF
NA,NA,TRBV9,TRBJ2-1,TGTGCCAGCAGCGTAGACCGGGGGACCTACAATGAGCAGTTCTTC,CASSVDRGTYNEQFF
NA,TRBD1,TRBV5-6,TRBJ1-2,TGTGCCAGCAGCTTGCCACAGGGGGCCAGCTACACCTTC,CASSLPQGASYTF
NA,NA,TRBV6-5,TRBJ1-4,TGTGCCAGCAGTTACTCCCCAGGCTCGAGTGAAAAACTGTTTTTT,CASSYSPGSSEKLFF
few,TRBD1,TRBV7-9,TRBJ1-2,TGTGCCAGCAGCTCGTCGACAGGGTGGGGTGGCTACACCTTC,CASSSSTGWGGYTF
NA,NA,TRBV5-1,TRBJ2-2,TGCGCCAGCAGCTGGTCGGTCGGGAACACCGGGGAGCTGTTTTTT,CASSWSVGNTGELFF
NA,NA,TRBV12-5,TRBJ1-3,TGTGCTAGTGGTTTGTTTACAGGGAACTCTGGAAACACCATATATTTT,CASGLFTGNSGNTIYF
NA,NA,TRBV6-5,TRBJ1-3,TGTGCCAGCAGTTACGCCGGTGGAAACACCATATATTTT,CASSYAGGNTIYF
NA,NA,TRBV5-6,TRBJ2-6,TGTGCCAGCAGCCCAGGACAGAACTCTGGGGCCAACGTCCTGACTTTC,CASSPGQNSGANVLTF
NA,NA,TRBV27,TRBJ2-4,TGTGCCAGCAGTTTTTCGACCCAGGGTAACATTCAGTACTTC,CASSFSTQGNIQYF
once,NA,TRBV4-1,TRBJ1-2,TGCGCCAGCAGCCAACTTGGCCGCCCCACACCGTCCTATGGCTACACCTTC,CASSQLGRPTPSYGYTF
NA,NA,TRBV19,TRBJ1-5,TGTGCCAGTAGTCGAGGCAATCAGCCCCAGCATTTT,CASSRGNQPQHF
NA,TRBD2,TRBV9,TRBJ2-7,TGTGCCAGCAGCGTAGGCCTAGCGGGGACCTACGAGCAGTACTTC,CASSVGLAGTYEQYF
NA,NA,TRBV15,TRBJ1-2,TGTGCCACCAGCAGCGCGGGGGGCGGCTACACCTTC,CATSSAGGGYTF
NA,NA,TRBV4-2,TRBJ2-5,TGTGCCAGCAGGACGGTCTTGTCAGGGCCCCAAAAGACCCAGTACTTC,CASRTVLSGPQKTQYF
NA,NA,TRBV7-9,TRBJ2-1,TGTGCCAGCACTTTGGTGAGGCAGATCCAGAGGGAGCAGTTCTTC,CASTLVRQIQREQFF
NA,NA,TRBV28,TRBJ1-6,TGTGCCAGCAGTTTCTCTAGCTCCTATAATTCACCCCTCCACTTT,CASSFSSSYNSPLHF
NA,TRBD1,TRBV19,TRBJ1-1,TGTGCCAGTATGGACAGGGGGCGAGTAACTGAAGCTTTCTTT,CASMDRGRVTEAFF
few,NA,TRBV7-9,TRBJ1-1,TGTGCCAGCAGCTTAGGCGCGAGGAGCACTGAAGCTTTCTTT,CASSLGARSTEAFF
NA,TRBD2,TRBV4-1,TRBJ2-2,TGCGCCAGCAGCCAAGCAACTAGCGGGAGGGCCCAGTCCGGGGAGCTGTTTTTT,CASSQATSGRAQSGELFF
NA,NA,TRBV28,TRBJ2-3,TGTGCCAGCTCAGGGGAAAGCACAGATACGCAGTATTTT,CASSGESTDTQYF
NA,NA,TRBV7-2,TRBJ2-5,TGTGCCAGCAGCCTTCCGGGGGTGGAGACCCAGTACTTC,CASSLPGVETQYF
NA,NA,TRBV5-6,TRBJ2-7,TGTGCCAGCGAGGGACAAAGCTCCTACGAGCAGTACTTC,CASEGQSSYEQYF
NA,NA,TRBV27,TRBJ2-7,TGTGCCAGCAGTTTCGACAGGTGGGCCTACGAGCAGTACTTC,CASSFDRWAYEQYF
NA,NA,TRBV7-9,TRBJ2-5,TGTGCCAGCAGCTTAGGAAGCTTCCAAGAGACCCAGTACTTC,CASSLGSFQETQYF
NA,TRBD1,TRBV6-5,TRBJ1-6,TGTGCCAGCATGCCGGGACAGGGGACCTTGTGGCCCCTCCACTTT,CASMPGQGTLWPLHF
NA,TRBD2,TRBV5-6,TRBJ2-1,TGTGCCAGCCTGACTAGCGGGAGGAACAATGAGCAGTTCTTC,CASLTSGRNNEQFF
few,NA,TRBV4-1,TRBJ2-7,TGCGCCAGCAGCCAAGATCAGTCCTACGAGCAGTACTTC,CASSQDQSYEQYF
NA,NA,TRBV10-2,TRBJ1-2,TGCGCCAGCAGTGAGTCGGGGGGGAACTATGGCTACACCTTC,CASSESGGNYGYTF
NA,TRBD1,TRBV24-1,TRBJ1-2,TGTGCCACCAGTGATGGGACAGGGTGCAAAAGGCTCTATGGCTACACCTTC,CATSDGTGCKRLYGYTF
NA,TRBD1,TRBV4-1,TRBJ1-1,TGCGCCAGCAGCCACCCTAGGGGACAGGGGGGCACGAACACTGAAGCTTTCTTT,CASSHPRGQGGTNTEAFF
NA,NA,TRBV28,TRBJ1-4,TGTGCCAGCAGTTTATCGGGGGGAGACGAAAAACTGTTTTTT,CASSLSGGDEKLFF
NA,TRBD2,TRBV3-1/TRBV3-2,TRBJ2-5,TGTGCCAGCAGCCAAGGACTACTAGCGGGGACGCAAGAGACCCAGTACTTC,CASSQGLLAGTQETQYF
NA,NA,TRBV11-3,TRBJ2-3,TGTGCCAGCAGCTTGGGCCTGGGAGGAGATACGCAGTATTTT,CASSLGLGGDTQYF
NA,NA,TRBV9,TRBJ2-1,TGTGCCAGCAGCGTAGCTGCGGCTTCCTACAATGAGCAGTTCTTC,CASSVAAASYNEQFF
NA,NA,TRBV4-1,TRBJ1-3,TGCGCCAGCAGTCCTAGAGGGACTCGGACGGGCTCTGGAAACACCATATATTTT,CASSPRGTRTGSGNTIYF
NA,NA,TRBV7-2,TRBJ2-2,TGTGCCAGCAGCTTAAGCTCGAACACCGGGGAGCTGTTTTTT,CASSLSSNTGELFF
once,TRBD1,TRBV29-1,TRBJ2-7,TGCAGCGTTAAGGACAGGGCCTACGAGCAGTACTTC,CSVKDRAYEQYF
NA,TRBD1,TRBV6-5,TRBJ2-4,TGTGCCAGCAGCCACAGGGGGACGGCCAAAAACATTCAGTACTTC,CASSHRGTAKNIQYF
NA,NA,TRBV10-3,TRBJ1-1,TGTGCCATCAGAAACAGGGAAACGGACACTGAAGCTTTCTTT,CAIRNRETDTEAFF
NA,TRBD1,TRBV9,TRBJ2-5,TGTGCCAGCAGCGTATATGGACAGGCCAACCAAGAGACCCAGTACTTC,CASSVYGQANQETQYF
NA,NA,TRBV28,TRBJ1-2,TGTGCCAGCAGTTCCCCCAGGGGCTATGGCTACACCTTC,CASSSPRGYGYTF
NA,TRBD1,TRBV9,TRBJ1-1,TGTGCCAGCAGCGGGACAGGGGCTGGCACTGAAGCTTTCTTT,CASSGTGAGTEAFF
NA,TRBD1,TRBV9,TRBJ1-6,TGTGCCAGCAGCGGACAGGGACGGCCTGAATCACCCCTCCACTTT,CASSGQGRPESPLHF